This entry features one T cell receptor (beta chain) sequence. All patients reached thyroid surgery having received no treatment beforehand. The sample is drawn from a study of metastatic and nonmetastatic thyroid tumors. For the study at large: Both malignant and benign thyroid patients supplied peripheral blood and tumor or nodule tissue samples, across which the repertoires of these patients were then compared.

In the source study's methods: To classify distant metastasis in papillary thyroid cancer, a model was built from CDR3 differences across clinicopathological groups. MiXCR was used by TCRdb to re-call the PCR reads. TCRdb, rather than the study authors, made the V and J calls. The data show 30,000 or so clones, with around a quarter seen just once and more than 12% held by the top ten. The CDR3 contains 16 residues. Germline CDR1 reads DFQATT; CDR2 reads SNEGSKA (reference sequence). Trimming shortened V by 0 bases and J by 2 bases, and 17 bases separated the two germline ends. The sequence was obtained from a female donor with papillary thyroid cancer or a benign thyroid nodule (not recorded which). Some clones in this sample may be carry-over from other donors' samples. Sequencing was performed on blood. V is TRBV20-1 and J is TRBJ2-7; D perhaps matches TRBD1 (6 bases). DNA of the CDR3: TGCAGTGCTAGAGAGGGCCCCACAGGGAATCCCTACGAGCAGTACTTC. Translation gives CSAREGPTGNPYEQYF.